The 23 T cell receptor beta chains below were found in one sample sequenced in a study of cytomegalovirus exposure and HLA in healthy donors (dated by TCRdb to about 2017). Library creation used the immunoSEQ multiplex PCR assay. For the multiplex PCR, a mixture combining 60 forward primers for TCR Vbeta segments and 13 reverse primers for TCR Jbeta segments was used. TCRdb's version of the immuneACCESS table is confined to in-frame rearrangements and falls short of the full clone set. An unresolved V gene accounts for under half of the shortfall where checked; the remainder is of unknown origin. For this sample there are around 130,000 clones; about 8% appear just once. The top ten clones comprise about 6% of the sample. Sample: PBMCs. The receptors stem from a woman between 40 and 50 years old in good health and CMV-seropositive.

This clone was picked up a small number of times. The rearrangement links TRBV18 to TRBJ2-7; D is unresolved. The CDR3 covers 14 residues. The V and J ends lost 10 bases and 3 bases respectively, with 19 bases between them. Germline assignment: CDR1 KGHSH and CDR2 LQKENI. The CDR3 spells CATSGPLGHYEQYF. Written as DNA, the CDR3 is TGTGCCACGTCCGGCCCCCTAGGCCACTACGAGCAGTACTTC.

The V and J genes are TRBV5-5 and TRBJ1-4; 7 positions agree with TRBD1. The trim removed 4 bases at V and 6 bases at J, leaving 6 bases unmatched. The CDR3 totals 14 residues. CDR1 is SGHKS, CDR2 YYEKEE, per germline (reference sequence). The CDR3: CASSMYRGDEKLFF. The CDR3 nucleotides are TGTGCCAGCAGCATGTACAGGGGAGATGAAAAACTGTTTTTT.

This clone was counted between two and nine times. The CDR3 DNA reads as TGCGCCAGCAGCCCCGGGACTCTAGGAAACACCATATATTTT. Translated, it gives CASSPGTLGNTIYF. This chain connects TRBV5-1 to TRBJ1-3; a weak D match, TRBD1 (5 bases). Per the germline V gene, CDR1 is SGHRS and CDR2 is YFSETQ. Trimming took off 4 bases at V and 4 bases at J, with 12 bases between the two ends. This CDR3 contains 14 residues.

V gene TRBV5-4 combines with J gene TRBJ2-2; no reliable D call. This CDR3 contains 13 residues. V lost 2 bases to trimming and J lost 5 bases, with 7 bases between them. CDR1 is SGHNT, CDR2 YYREEE, per germline (reference sequence). CDR3 coding DNA: TGTGCCAGCAGCTTTGGAGAGACCGGGGAGCTGTTTTTT. It is translated as CASSFGETGELFF.

The table lists this clone with a few counts. V gene TRBV10-3 combines with J gene TRBJ2-7, with TRBD1 matching 12 bases. Germline lookup yields CDR1 ENHRY and CDR2 SYGVKD. This CDR3 spans 14 amino acids. V lost 7 bases and J lost 6; bases outside the gene matches: 7. CDR3 sequence (DNA): TGTGCCATCAATATGGGACAGGGGGCCGGCGAGCAGTACTTC. This encodes CAINMGQGAGEQYF.

V usage is TRBV7-6 and J usage is TRBJ2-5; 9 nucleotides align to TRBD1. Germline assignment: CDR1 SGHVS and CDR2 FNYEAQ. The CDR3 is made up of 14 amino acids. J was trimmed by 4 bases and V by 5 bases; bases with no gene match: 5. The DNA for the CDR3 is TGTGCCAGCAGCAGGCGGGACAGGGCAGAGACCCAGTACTTC. This codes for CASSRRDRAETQYF.

This clone was recorded a few times. The chain recombines TRBV27 with TRBJ1-5, with 7 bases fitting TRBD1. The CDR3 is made up of 16 amino acids. Per germline, CDR1 MNHEY and CDR2 SMNVEV (reference sequence). Germline trimming cut 2 bases from V and 2 bases from J; bases unmatched to any gene: 6. This chain's CDR3 is CASSLTGAGGNQPQHF. The DNA of the CDR3 is TGTGCCAGCAGTTTAACAGGGGCCGGAGGCAATCAGCCCCAGCATTTT.

This clone appeared a few times. Other DNA sequences within the sample encode an identical CDR3. The chain carries TRBV5-1 and TRBJ2-2; D is ambiguous. V shed 5 bases and J shed 2 bases, with 4 bases lying between them. Germline-derived CDR1 and CDR2 are SGHRS and YFSETQ. The CDR3 loop spans 12 amino acids. The CDR3 loop reads CASSPNTGELFF. In DNA, the CDR3 is TGCGCCAGCAGTCCTAACACCGGGGAGCTGTTTTTT.

In its sample, this clone was seen a few times. V gene TRBV19 combines with J gene TRBJ2-1, with D possibly matching TRBD1 (5 bases). The CDR3 is 16 amino acids. V was trimmed by 1 base and J by 0 bases, leaving 10 bases between them. The V gene's germline CDR1 is LNHDA and CDR2 SQIVND (reference sequence). CDR3 protein: CASSIGGAGSYNEQFF. The DNA for the CDR3 is TGTGCCAGTAGTATAGGTGGGGCCGGCTCCTACAATGAGCAGTTCTTC.

CDR3 region: CASSQQEVGSYEQYF. The CDR3 nucleotides read TGCGCCAGCAGCCAACAAGAGGTGGGTTCCTACGAGCAGTACTTC. V usage is TRBV4-1 and J usage is TRBJ2-7; D gene uncertain. The CDR3 runs to 15 residues. Germline V gene lookup returns CDR1 MGHRA and CDR2 YSYEKL. V was clipped by 2 bases and J by 1 base, with 12 bases between them.

This clone was counted only a few times. J is TRBJ2-5 and V is TRBV7-9, with TRBD1 identical over 10 bases. Germline CDR1 is SEHNR and CDR2 is FQNEAQ (reference sequence). Trimming cost V 4 bases and J 0 bases; bases outside gene matches: 5. This CDR3 is 16 amino acids long. CDR3 DNA: TGTGCCAGCAGCTGGTGGACAGGGGGTTACCAAGAGACCCAGTACTTC. Its translation: CASSWWTGGYQETQYF. The full variable domain, completed using reference TRBV7-9 and TRBJ2-5, is DTGVSQNPRHKITKRGQNVTFRCDPISEHNRLYWYRQTLGQGPEFLTYFQNEAQLEKSRLLSDRFSAERPKGSFSTLEIQRTEQGDSAMYLCASSWWTGGYQETQYFGPGTRLLVL.

The chain is built from TRBV19 and TRBJ2-4, with TRBD2 identical over 8 bases. Germline V gene sequence: CDR1 LNHDA, CDR2 SQIVND (reference sequence). V shed 1 base, J shed 4 bases, and the junction held 0 bases outside the gene matches. This CDR3 comprises 14 residues. Written as DNA, the CDR3 is TGTGCCAGTAGTATAGCGGGGGGGAAAAACATTCAGTACTTC. It translates to CASSIAGGKNIQYF.

The chain recombines TRBV7-9 with TRBJ2-5, with 9 bases matching TRBD1. The better agreement between TRBJ2-7 and the DNA end casts doubt on the J call. The CDR3 consists of 12 residues. Germline lookup yields CDR1 SEHNR and CDR2 FQNEAQ (reference sequence). CDR3 DNA sequence: TGTGCCAGCAGTTGGACAGGGGACGAGCAGTACTTC. This codes for CASSWTGDEQYF.

This clone was observed a handful of times. V usage is TRBV7-2 and J usage is TRBJ2-1; 13 nucleotides match TRBD2. The CDR3 has 15 amino acids. With V trimmed by 2 bases and J by 7 bases, 2 bases remained unmatched. Germline-derived CDR1 and CDR2 are SGHTA and FQGNSA. CDR3 DNA sequence: TGTGCCAGCAGCTTATCGACTAGCGGGAGGAATGAGCAGTTCTTC. Residues: CASSLSTSGRNEQFF. Based on the CDR3 plus reference TRBV7-2 and TRBJ2-1, the full variable domain is GAGVSQSPSNKVTEKGKDVELRCDPISGHTALYWYRQSLGQGLEFLIYFQGNSAPDKSGLPSDRFSAERTGGSVSTLTIQRTQQEDSAVYLCASSLSTSGRNEQFFGPGTRLTVL.

This clone was seen a few times. The chain employs TRBV6-1 and TRBJ2-5; the match to TRBD1 covers 7 bases. CDR1 is MNHNS, CDR2 SASEGT, per germline. V gave up 3 bases and J gave up 1 base; unmatched junction bases: 2. CDR3 length: 14 amino acids. The CDR3: CASSDNRGQETQYF. In DNA, the CDR3 is TGTGCCAGCAGTGATAACAGGGGCCAAGAGACCCAGTACTTC.

This clone came up a few times. The J gene is TRBJ2-7, the V gene TRBV5-4; 8 bases are a match to TRBD1. Germline CDR1 is SGHNT and CDR2 is YYREEE (reference sequence). After removal of 4 bases from V and 2 bases from J, the junction contained 11 bases not matched to a gene. The CDR3 extends over 16 amino acids. The CDR3 bases are TGTGCCAGCAGCCCATCCGCTGACAGGGGTGCCTACGAGCAGTACTTC. Translating gives CASSPSADRGAYEQYF.

The genes are TRBV7-3 and TRBJ2-2; 7 positions agree with TRBD2. CDR1 and CDR2 from the germline V gene are SGHTA and FQGTGA. V trimming: 3 bases; J trimming: 0 bases; junction bases outside the gene matches: 4. This CDR3 is 16 amino acids long. CDR3 coding DNA: TGTGCCAGCAGCTTGGGGCGGGGGACGAACACCGGGGAGCTGTTTTTT. It specifies CASSLGRGTNTGELFF.

This clone was counted a few times. This chain links TRBV21-1 with TRBJ2-1; whether TRBD1, the table's D call, matches the DNA was not checked. TRBV21-1 is reported as a pseudogene. The CDR3 spans 12 residues. CDR3 DNA sequence: TGTGCCAGCAGCCCGACAGGAAACGAGCAGTTCTTC. Translation: CASSPTGNEQFF.

This clone was detected only a few times. Other nucleotide sequences in the sample specify the same CDR3. This sequence joins TRBV6-5 and TRBJ1-2, with D possibly TRBD1 on 5 matching bases. Germline V CDR1 and CDR2: MNHEY, SVGAGI. The CDR3 contains 13 residues. Trimming took off 6 bases at V and 3 bases at J, with 11 bases between the two ends. CDR3 nucleotide sequence: TGTGCCAGCAGCCTAGACAGATACTATGGCTACACCTTC. Translation gives CASSLDRYYGYTF.

This clone was counted only a few times. This chain connects TRBV30 to TRBJ1-4, with D unresolved. The germline V gene encodes CDR1 GTSNPN and CDR2 SVGIG (reference sequence). This CDR3 contains 13 residues. Trimming pared 2 bases from V and 8 bases from J, leaving 12 bases between. CDR3 amino acids: CAWSLRWEEKLFF. CDR3 bases: TGTGCCTGGAGTCTGCGATGGGAGGAAAAACTGTTTTTT.

V gene TRBV6-5 combines with J gene TRBJ1-1; maybe TRBD1 (6 bases). Trimming took 2 bases from V and 5 from J, leaving 12 bases between them. Germline V gene lookup returns CDR1 MNHEY and CDR2 SVGAGI. The CDR3 is 14 amino acids. Here the CDR3 DNA reads TGTGCCAGCAGTTACACTACAGGGTGGACTGAAGCTTTCTTT. Protein sequence: CASSYTTGWTEAFF.

The sample holds a few counts of this clone. The J gene is TRBJ1-2, the V gene TRBV5-1; D remains ambiguous. The V gene lost 1 base and the J gene lost 2 bases, with 12 bases spanning the gap. The length of the CDR3 is 15 residues. CDR1 SGHRS and CDR2 YFSETQ come from the germline V gene. CDR3 coding DNA: TGCGCCAGCAGCTTGCCCGGGAAGGCAAACTATGGCTACACCTTC. It specifies CASSLPGKANYGYTF. Based on the CDR3 plus reference TRBV5-1 and TRBJ1-2, the full variable domain is KAGVTQTPRYLIKTRGQQVTLSCSPISGHRSVSWYQQTPGQGLQFLFEYFSETQRNKGNFPGRFSGRQFSNSRSEMNVSTLELGDSALYLCASSLPGKANYGYTFGSGTRLTVV.

The V and J genes are TRBV6-5 and TRBJ1-2; 9 bases align to TRBD1. With V trimmed by 6 bases and J by 3 bases, 5 bases remained unmatched. Germline values: CDR1 MNHEY, CDR2 SVGAGI. The CDR3 has 14 amino acids. The CDR3 region has the DNA TGTGCCAGCAGCCTTTACAGGGGGCACTATGGCTACACCTTC. It codes for CASSLYRGHYGYTF.